This T cell receptor beta chain was identified in a study of metastatic and nonmetastatic thyroid tumors. This clone has more than one count but fewer than ten. The V gene's germline CDR1 is SGDLS and CDR2 YYNGEE. The V gene end was trimmed by 3 bases and the J gene end by 3 bases; junction bases not matched to a gene: 10. The CDR3 totals 16 residues. TCRdb used MiXCR to call clones anew from the PCR reads. The sample holds tens of thousands of clones, about a third seen once. Patients were all untreated before their thyroid surgery. This TCR derives from a female donor with papillary thyroid cancer or a benign thyroid nodule (not recorded which). Some clones in this sample may be carry-over from other donors' samples. Sequenced material: tumor tissue. The chain employs TRBV9 and TRBJ1-2, with 8 bases aligning to TRBD1. The CDR3 region has the DNA TGTGCCAGCAGCGCTGCCCCAGGGGGCGCGTACTATGGCTACACCTTC. Translated: CASSAAPGGAYYGYTF.